This is a list of T cell receptor beta chains from one sample in a study of cytomegalovirus exposure and HLA in healthy donors. The table came from immunoSEQ multiplex PCR; TCRdb's copy has only in-frame clones and leaves some out. The sample yields around 130,000 clones, 77% seen once. The sequencing input was PBMCs. All receptors come from a man younger than 35 in good health and CMV-seropositive. Each CDR3 is given with its conserved first and last residue. Each record gives: V gene, clone size, J gene, D gene, CDR3 DNA, CDR3 protein. The D gene is left open where the match is weak. Clone size is not always given. Where it is, it says once, few, many or a class for expanded clones.

V: TRBV16; size: -; J: TRBJ1-2; D: TRBD1; DNA: TGTGCCAGCAGCCCGTACGGGACAGGATCTAACTATGGCTACACCTTC; CDR3: CASSPYGTGSNYGYTF
V: TRBV14; size: few; J: TRBJ2-1; D: TRBD2; DNA: TGTGCCAGCAGCCAAGTAAGCGGGAGGGTCTATGAGCAGTTCTTC; CDR3: CASSQVSGRVYEQFF
V: TRBV18; size: -; J: TRBJ1-1; D: -; DNA: TGTGCCAGCTCAAGAGCAAGTGAGCTGAACACTGAAGCTTTCTTT; CDR3: CASSRASELNTEAFF
V: TRBV10-2; size: -; J: TRBJ2-5; D: -; DNA: TGCGCCAGCAGTGAGTCCGGGGAGACCCAGTACTTC; CDR3: CASSESGETQYF
V: TRBV11-2; size: once; J: TRBJ2-3; D: TRBD2; DNA: TGTGCCAGCAGCCCCTCCTTCGGACTAGCGGGAGGAAGGGGAGATACGCAGTATTTT; CDR3: CASSPSFGLAGGRGDTQYF
V: TRBV27; size: few; J: TRBJ1-2; D: TRBD1; DNA: TGTGCCAGCAGTTTATTGGCTCCAGAGGGGGCCAGTGGCTACACCTTC; CDR3: CASSLLAPEGASGYTF
V: TRBV6-1; size: -; J: TRBJ1-4; D: -; DNA: TGTGCCAGCAGTGATAGATCAGGGCGAGTACTTAATGAAAAACTGTTTTTT; CDR3: CASSDRSGRVLNEKLFF
V: TRBV7-9; size: -; J: TRBJ1-2; D: -; DNA: TGTGCCAGCAGCTCGGATCAGGGGAATTTTGTCAATGGCTACACCTTC; CDR3: CASSSDQGNFVNGYTF
V: TRBV6-5; size: -; J: TRBJ1-2; D: -; DNA: TGTGCCAGCAGTGGGACAAAACACTATGGCTACACCTTC; CDR3: CASSGTKHYGYTF
V: TRBV27; size: -; J: TRBJ2-7; D: -; DNA: TGTGCCAGCAGTTTTGGGCAGACCTACGAGCAGTACTTC; CDR3: CASSFGQTYEQYF
V: TRBV5-1; size: -; J: TRBJ2-3; D: TRBD2; DNA: TGCGCCAGTCTATTGGCTAGCGGAAGCACAGATACGCAGTATTTT; CDR3: CASLLASGSTDTQYF
V: TRBV2; size: -; J: TRBJ1-2; D: -; DNA: TGTGCCAGCAGGGACAGACTCCTCTATGGCTACACCTTC; CDR3: CASRDRLLYGYTF
V: TRBV28; size: -; J: TRBJ2-3; D: TRBD2; DNA: TGTGCCAGCAGTTTTAGCGGGGGTGACACAGATACGCAGTATTTT; CDR3: CASSFSGGDTDTQYF
V: TRBV28; size: -; J: TRBJ1-1; D: -; DNA: TGTGCCAGCAGTCCTCTCTCGGGTGAAGCTTTCTTT; CDR3: CASSPLSGEAFF
V: TRBV9; size: -; J: TRBJ1-1; D: -; DNA: TGTGCCAGCAGCCCCCGGACACTTTTGAACACTGAAGCTTTCTTT; CDR3: CASSPRTLLNTEAFF
V: TRBV4-2; size: -; J: TRBJ1-3; D: TRBD1; DNA: TGTGCCAGCAGCATGAGACAGGGGGCAGCTGGAAACACCATATATTTT; CDR3: CASSMRQGAAGNTIYF
V: TRBV5-1; size: -; J: TRBJ2-1; D: -; DNA: TGCGCCAGCAGCTTGGCGAGAACAGGGGGGGACAATGAGCAGTTCTTC; CDR3: CASSLARTGGDNEQFF
V: TRBV10-3; size: few; J: TRBJ2-1; D: TRBD2; DNA: TGTGCCATCACCCCTGGCGGGACTAGCGGGGATGAGCAGTTCTTC; CDR3: CAITPGGTSGDEQFF
V: TRBV10-1; size: once; J: TRBJ2-1; D: TRBD2; DNA: TGCGCCAGCAGAGCGGGGGGCCGCAGTGGTGAGCAGTTCTTC; CDR3: CASRAGGRSGEQFF
V: TRBV6-5; size: once; J: TRBJ1-1; D: TRBD1; DNA: TGTGCCAGCAGCCCCCAGGGGGCGGACACTGAAGCTTTCTTT; CDR3: CASSPQGADTEAFF